This TCR beta chain comes out of a study of vaccination effects on CD4 cells after COVID-19. Points from the study as a whole: Marked clonal contraction of infection- and vaccine-induced clones was seen late after vaccination.

This CDR3 spans 15 amino acids. Trimming shortened V by 0 bases and J by 5 bases, and 10 bases separated the two germline ends. Per the germline V gene, CDR1 is MNHNY and CDR2 is SVGAGI (reference sequence). Clones were read by immunoSEQ multiplex PCR, and TCRdb kept only the in-frame ones, dropping some. The sample shows about 22,000 clones, about three quarters of them seen only once. This clone is a singleton in its sample. The target antigen is unknown. Expansion with viral peptide pools was applied to antigen-specific CD4+ T cells by the ViraFEST assay prior to sequencing. Once cultured for around 11 days, the cells underwent separation to obtain CD4+ T cells. Participants were vaccinated with two doses of either the BNT162b2 or mRNA-1273 vaccine. Prior SARS-CoV-2 infection was absent in the vaccine recipients, as shown by negative nucleocapsid antibodies. It was with about 10 IU/ml IL-2 and 10 ug/ml peptides that about 2 million PBMC per well were cultured. Days 3 and 7 were when half the medium was replaced with IL-2 medium.

The sequenced sample was CD4+ T cells from PBMCs cultured with HCoV-NL63 spike peptides, obtained after COVID-19 vaccination. This sequence originates from a human donor who received a COVID-19 vaccine. The V and J genes are TRBV6-6 and TRBJ2-2; TRBD2 might be the D (6 bases). The CDR3 spells CASSYSRAGTGELFF. CDR3 nucleotide sequence: TGTGCCAGCAGTTACTCAAGGGCGGGGACCGGGGAGCTGTTTTTT.